Described below is a single TCR beta chain sequence and its context. As yet, its antigen is unknown. The sample originates from a study of cytotoxic CD8 clonotypes in ibrutinib-treated CLL. Study-wide context: Partial response occurred in 24 patients and complete response in 2; at median around 70 months, about 14 remained remitted and 12 progressed. Study-wide results and caveats: Few clonotypes were public, and these shrank or held steady under treatment. The study found baseline clonality above age-matched healthy donors, tracking circulating CD8+ T-cell counts.

Some clones are missing from TCRdb's copy, which holds only in-frame ones; the method was immunoSEQ multiplex PCR. The table has some 150,000 clones, around three quarters seen once; the top ten hold roughly 13%. This receptor was taken from a human donor with chronic lymphocytic leukemia. Specimen: PBMCs, collected after 12 months of ibrutinib treatment.

The CDR3 spells CAWSPDSGYEQYF. The DNA for the CDR3 is TGTGCCTGGAGCCCCGACAGTGGCTACGAGCAGTACTTC. This sequence joins TRBV30 and TRBJ2-7; weak D call: TRBD1 (5 bases). There are 13 residues in the CDR3. V was pared by 3 bases and J by 3 bases, with 12 bases between. Germline V gene data show CDR1 as GTSNPN and CDR2 as SVGIG (reference sequence).